This record looks at one T cell receptor (beta chain) sequence and its context. Antigen unknown. TCRdb re-called the 5' RACE reads through MiXCR, storing one row per CDR3 protein. The sample includes over 60,000 distinct CDR3 sequences, roughly 4.4% seen only once; the top ten take around 2.2%. The data derive from a study of neurological immune-mediated disorders. The germline CDR1 and CDR2 sequences are MNHEY and SVGAGI. The V end lost 6 bases, the J end lost 0 bases, and 13 bases lay between the germline ends. CDR3 length: 15 residues. Findings of the study overall: Private repertoires in all groups were suggested, as expanded clones shared no CDR3 amino acid sequences across subjects.

This receptor was identified in a woman between 65 and 79 years old with multiple sclerosis. The rearrangement uses TRBV6-5 and TRBJ2-3; possibly TRBD1 or TRBD2 for D (5 bases each). Sequencing was done on a sample of PBMCs. The CDR3 nucleotides are TGTGCCAGCAGGGGAGAGGGGCAAAGCACAGATACGCAGTATTTT. This sequence encodes CASRGEGQSTDTQYF.